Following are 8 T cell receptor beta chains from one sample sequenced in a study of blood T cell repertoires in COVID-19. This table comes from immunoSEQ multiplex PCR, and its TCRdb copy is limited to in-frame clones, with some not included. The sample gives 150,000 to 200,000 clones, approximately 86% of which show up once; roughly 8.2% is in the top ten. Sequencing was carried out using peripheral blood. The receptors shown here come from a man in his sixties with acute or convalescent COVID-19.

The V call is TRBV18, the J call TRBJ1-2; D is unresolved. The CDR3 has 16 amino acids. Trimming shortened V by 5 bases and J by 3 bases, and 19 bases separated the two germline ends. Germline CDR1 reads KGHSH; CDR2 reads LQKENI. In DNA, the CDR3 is TGTGCCAGCTCAAGCATCCTTCCGGGGATAGACTATGGCTACACCTTC. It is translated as CASSSILPGIDYGYTF.

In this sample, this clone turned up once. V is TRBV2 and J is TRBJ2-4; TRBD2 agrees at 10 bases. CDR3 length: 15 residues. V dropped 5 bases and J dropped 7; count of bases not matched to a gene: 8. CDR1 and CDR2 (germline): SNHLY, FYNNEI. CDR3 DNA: TGTGCCAGCAGTTTCCTAGCGGGAGTGGAGAACATTCAGTACTTC. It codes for CASSFLAGVENIQYF. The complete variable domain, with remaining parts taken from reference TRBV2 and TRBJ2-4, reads EPEVTQTPSHQVTQMGQEVILRCVPISNHLYFYWYRQILGQKVEFLVSFYNNEISEKSEIFDDQFSVERPDGSNFTLKIRSTKLEDSAMYFCASSFLAGVENIQYFGAGTRLSVL.

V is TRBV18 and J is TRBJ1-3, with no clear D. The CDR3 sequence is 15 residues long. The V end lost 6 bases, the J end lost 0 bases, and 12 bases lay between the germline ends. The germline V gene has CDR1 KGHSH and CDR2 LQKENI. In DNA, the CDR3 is TGTGCCAGCTCCCCCCCCTCCGGCTCTGGAAACACCATATATTTT. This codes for CASSPPSGSGNTIYF.

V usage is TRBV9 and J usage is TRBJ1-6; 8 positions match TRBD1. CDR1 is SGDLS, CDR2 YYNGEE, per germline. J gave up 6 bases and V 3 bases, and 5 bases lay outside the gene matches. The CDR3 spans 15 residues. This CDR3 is CASSADRGANSPLHF. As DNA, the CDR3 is TGTGCCAGCAGCGCAGACAGGGGCGCTAATTCACCCCTCCACTTT.

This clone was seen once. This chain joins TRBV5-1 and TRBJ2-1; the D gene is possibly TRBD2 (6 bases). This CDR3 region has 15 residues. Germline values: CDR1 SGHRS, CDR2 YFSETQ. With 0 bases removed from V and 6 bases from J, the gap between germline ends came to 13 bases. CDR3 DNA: TGCGCCAGCAGCTTGGTCCCGGGACTGCTCAATGAGCAGTTCTTC. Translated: CASSLVPGLLNEQFF.

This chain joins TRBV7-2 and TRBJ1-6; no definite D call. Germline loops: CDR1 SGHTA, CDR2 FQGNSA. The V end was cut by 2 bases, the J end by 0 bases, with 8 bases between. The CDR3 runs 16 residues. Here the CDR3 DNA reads TGTGCCAGCAGCTTAAGCATTAGCTCCTATAATTCACCCCTCCACTTT. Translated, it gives CASSLSISSYNSPLHF.

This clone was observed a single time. The CDR3 is CATSGRLAGTHNEQFF. Here the CDR3 DNA reads TGTGCCACCAGCGGAAGACTAGCGGGCACACACAATGAGCAGTTCTTC. The chain combines TRBV15 with TRBJ2-1, with 10 nucleotides matching TRBD2. Germline CDR1 is LNHNV and CDR2 is YYDKDF (reference sequence). After removal of 5 bases from V and 5 bases from J, the junction contained 9 bases not matched to a gene. This CDR3 has 16 residues.

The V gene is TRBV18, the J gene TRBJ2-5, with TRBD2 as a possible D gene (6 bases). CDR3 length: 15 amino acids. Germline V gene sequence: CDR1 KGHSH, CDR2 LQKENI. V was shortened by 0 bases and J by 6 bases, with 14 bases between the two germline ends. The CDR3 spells CASSPPSPGGQTQYF. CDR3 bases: TGTGCCAGCTCACCACCGTCTCCCGGGGGTCAGACCCAGTACTTC.